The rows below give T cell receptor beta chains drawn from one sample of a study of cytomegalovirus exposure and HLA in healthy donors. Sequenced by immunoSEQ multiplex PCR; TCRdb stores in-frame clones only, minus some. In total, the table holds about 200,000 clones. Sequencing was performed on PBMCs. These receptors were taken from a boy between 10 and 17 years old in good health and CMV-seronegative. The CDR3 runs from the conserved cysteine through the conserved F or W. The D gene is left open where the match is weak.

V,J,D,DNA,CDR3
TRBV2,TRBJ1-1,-,TGTGCCAGCAGCATCCAGAACACTGAAGCTTTCTTT,CASSIQNTEAFF
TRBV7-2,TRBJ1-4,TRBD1,TGTGCCAGCAGCTTAGGGCAGGGGGGAGAAAAACTGTTTTTT,CASSLGQGGEKLFF
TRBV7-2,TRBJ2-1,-,TGTGCCAGCACCATGGGGCCGGGGGATGAGCAGTTCTTC,CASTMGPGDEQFF
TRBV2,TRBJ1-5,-,TGTGCCAGCAGTGGTACTATGAGCAATCAGCCCCAGCATTTT,CASSGTMSNQPQHF
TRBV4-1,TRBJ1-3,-,TGCGCCAGCAGCCAAGTCTTCTCTGGAAACACCATATATTTT,CASSQVFSGNTIYF
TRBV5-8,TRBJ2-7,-,TGTGCCAGCAGCTTGGTTGCGAGCTCCTACGAGCAGTACTTC,CASSLVASSYEQYF
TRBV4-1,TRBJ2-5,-,TGCACCAGCAGCCAAGATGTTGGGGGGGCTAGGGAGACCCAGTACTTC,CTSSQDVGGARETQYF
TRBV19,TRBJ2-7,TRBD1,TGTGCCAGTAGACCCCGGGACAGGGGCACCTACGAGCAGTACTTC,CASRPRDRGTYEQYF
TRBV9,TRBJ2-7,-,TGTGCCAGCAGCGTAGTTGGGAGCTCCTACGAGCAGTACTTC,CASSVVGSSYEQYF
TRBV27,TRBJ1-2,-,TGTGCCAGCAGTTTTTCAGGGGAGAATGGCTACACCTTC,CASSFSGENGYTF
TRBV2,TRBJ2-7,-,TGTGCCAGCACGGACAGAGCCTACGAGCAGTACTTC,CASTDRAYEQYF
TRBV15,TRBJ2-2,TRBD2,TGTGCCACCAGCAGTAGGGTAGCGGGGGGACCCGGGGAGCTGTTTTTT,CATSSRVAGGPGELFF
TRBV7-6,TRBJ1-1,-,TGTGCCAGCAGCGCGGGACTCTTGAACACTGAAGCTTTCTTT,CASSAGLLNTEAFF
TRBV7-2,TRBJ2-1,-,TGTGCCAGCAGCTTAGGGGTTAGCTCCAATGAGCAGTTCTTC,CASSLGVSSNEQFF
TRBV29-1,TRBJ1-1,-,TGCAGCGCCGGTAGGGGATCGGGGAACACTGAAGCTTTCTTT,CSAGRGSGNTEAFF
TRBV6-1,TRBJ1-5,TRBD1,TGTGCCAGCAGTGGACCATTTCCGGGACAGGGTTACAATCAGCCCCAGCATTTT,CASSGPFPGQGYNQPQHF
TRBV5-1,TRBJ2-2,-,TGCGCCAGCAGCTTGGTGTTCGGGGTGAACACCGGGGAGCTGTTTTTT,CASSLVFGVNTGELFF
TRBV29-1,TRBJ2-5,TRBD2,TGCAGCGTAACCAGCGGGGTCGGAGGAGAGACCCAGTACTTC,CSVTSGVGGETQYF
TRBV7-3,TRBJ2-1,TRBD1,TGTGCCAGCAGCTTGACGAAGCAGGGACAGGGGGCCTATGAGCAGTTCTTC,CASSLTKQGQGAYEQFF
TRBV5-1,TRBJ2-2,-,TGCGCCAGCAGACAAGAAAACACCGGGGAGCTGTTTTTT,CASRQENTGELFF
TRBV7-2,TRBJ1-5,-,TGTGCCAGCAGCTTAGGGGGCGGGGGGGTCCAGCCCCAGCATTTT,CASSLGGGGVQPQHF
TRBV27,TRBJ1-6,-,TGTGCCAGCAGTGCCTCCAGGTCACCCCTCCACTTT,CASSASRSPLHF
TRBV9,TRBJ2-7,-,TGTGCCAGCAGCAAAAGGGGAGGGACAAGCCCGACTCACGAGCAGTACTTC,CASSKRGGTSPTHEQYF
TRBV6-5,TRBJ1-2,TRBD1,TGTGCCAGCAACAATGGAGGGACAGTCGAAGGCTACACCTTC,CASNNGGTVEGYTF
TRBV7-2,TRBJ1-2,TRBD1,TGTGCCAGCAGCCCTTCGTCTGAAGGACAGGGGGCAATCGGCTACACCTTC,CASSPSSEGQGAIGYTF
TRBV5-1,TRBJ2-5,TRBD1,TGCGCCAGCAGCCCGGGGACAGTGTACCAAGAGACCCAGTACTTC,CASSPGTVYQETQYF
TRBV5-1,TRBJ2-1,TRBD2,TGCGCCAGCAGCCGGACTAGCGGGGGGGCCACCACCTACAATGAGCAGTTCTTC,CASSRTSGGATTYNEQFF
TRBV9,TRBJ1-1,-,TGTGCCAGCAGCGTAGACCCAGGGATGAGTGAAGCTTTCTTT,CASSVDPGMSEAFF
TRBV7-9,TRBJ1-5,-,TGTGCCAGCAGCTTAGAGCAGGGATGGCCCCAGCATTTT,CASSLEQGWPQHF
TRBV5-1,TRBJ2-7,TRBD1,TGCGCCAGCGGGTCTGGGGACAGGGGATCTTACGAGCAGTACTTC,CASGSGDRGSYEQYF
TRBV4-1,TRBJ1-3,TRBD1,TGCGCCAGCAGCCAAGGGGGACAGGGCTCTGGAAACACCATATATTTT,CASSQGGQGSGNTIYF
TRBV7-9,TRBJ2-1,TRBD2,TGTGCCAGCAGCAGCAGCGGGGGAAGTTACAATGAGCAGTTCTTC,CASSSSGGSYNEQFF
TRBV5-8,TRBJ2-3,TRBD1,TGTGCCAGCAGCTCCAATTACCCGGCAGGGGGATCAACAGATACGCAGTATTTT,CASSSNYPAGGSTDTQYF
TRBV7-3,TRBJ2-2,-,TGTGCCAGCAGCGGTCCCGGGGGGGAGCTGTTTTTT,CASSGPGGELFF
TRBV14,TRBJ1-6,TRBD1,TGTGCCAGCAGCCACATCCGGGACAGCTATAATTCACCCCTCCACTTT,CASSHIRDSYNSPLHF
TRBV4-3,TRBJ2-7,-,TGCGCCAGCAGCCTAGTGACTAGCTCCTACGAGCAGTACTTC,CASSLVTSSYEQYF
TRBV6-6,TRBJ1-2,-,TGTGCCAGCAGCCAAGATACAGACTATGGCTACACCTTC,CASSQDTDYGYTF
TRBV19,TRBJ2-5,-,TGTGCCAGTAGCCCCCTACAGGGTAGAGAGACCCAGTACTTC,CASSPLQGRETQYF
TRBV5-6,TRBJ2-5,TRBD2,TGTGCCAGCAGCTTGGGTGTAGCGGGGCTACAAGAGACCCAGTACTTC,CASSLGVAGLQETQYF
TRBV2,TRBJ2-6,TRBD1,TGTGCCATATGGGGACAGTTGGCTGGGGCCAACGTCCTGACTTTC,CAIWGQLAGANVLTF